This is a list of T cell receptor beta chains from one sample in a study of blood T cells in healthy people across ages. TCRdb ran MiXCR on the 5' RACE reads and lists one entry per CDR3 protein. This sample has approximately 730,000 distinct CDR3 sequences, with approximately 39% found just once. The sequenced sample was blood. The receptors here all came from a woman in her fifties or sixties in good health. The CDR3 runs from the conserved cysteine through the conserved F or W. A D gene is named only where the DNA matches it firmly. Some rows mark clone size as missing; the rest say once, few, many or name a class of expanded clone.

clone_size: few; j_call: TRBJ2-1; d_call: .; v_call: TRBV2; cdr3_aa: CASSEFSAQFF; cdr3_nt: TGTGCCAGCAGTGAGTTCTCGGCGCAGTTCTTC
clone_size: .; j_call: TRBJ2-3; d_call: .; v_call: TRBV7-9; cdr3_aa: CASREKTRHEDADTQYF; cdr3_nt: TGTGCCAGCAGAGAGAAAACTAGACACGAGGACGCAGATACGCAGTATTTT
clone_size: many; j_call: TRBJ2-5; d_call: TRBD1; v_call: TRBV24-1; cdr3_aa: CATADGQGIETQYF; cdr3_nt: TGTGCCACGGCTGACGGACAGGGCATAGAGACCCAGTACTTC
clone_size: .; j_call: TRBJ2-1; d_call: TRBD1; v_call: TRBV20-1; cdr3_aa: CSAGTDEETQFF; cdr3_nt: TGCAGTGCCGGGACAGATGAAGAGACCCAGTTCTTC
clone_size: few; j_call: TRBJ1-1; d_call: TRBD1; v_call: TRBV5-1; cdr3_aa: CASSASGQTNTEAFF; cdr3_nt: TGCGCCAGCAGCGCCTCGGGACAGACGAACACTGAAGCTTTCTTT
clone_size: .; j_call: TRBJ2-7; d_call: .; v_call: TRBV6-5; cdr3_aa: CASRTSLYNEQYF; cdr3_nt: TGTGCCAGCAGGACTAGTTTATATAATGAGCAGTACTTC
clone_size: many; j_call: TRBJ2-7; d_call: .; v_call: TRBV12-3/TRBV12-4; cdr3_aa: CASSLEGNEQYF; cdr3_nt: TGTGCCAGCAGTTTAGAAGGGAACGAGCAGTACTTC
clone_size: once; j_call: TRBJ2-7; d_call: .; v_call: TRBV12-5; cdr3_aa: CASAADGGLEQYF; cdr3_nt: TGTGCTAGTGCTGCGGACGGGGGACTGGAGCAGTACTTC
clone_size: .; j_call: TRBJ2-3; d_call: TRBD2; v_call: TRBV6-6; cdr3_aa: CASTVAGPDTQYF; cdr3_nt: TGTGCCAGCACGGTAGCGGGGCCCGATACGCAGTATTTT
clone_size: few; j_call: TRBJ2-5; d_call: .; v_call: TRBV6-2/TRBV6-3; cdr3_aa: CASAQGLQQETQYF; cdr3_nt: TGTGCCAGCGCCCAGGGCCTACAGCAAGAGACCCAGTACTTC
clone_size: many; j_call: TRBJ2-1; d_call: TRBD2; v_call: TRBV5-1; cdr3_aa: CASSLPELTSGGAYNEQFF; cdr3_nt: TGCGCCAGCAGCCTGCCCGAGTTGACTAGCGGGGGGGCGTACAATGAGCAGTTCTTC
clone_size: many; j_call: TRBJ1-6; d_call: .; v_call: TRBV20-1; cdr3_aa: CSAGRGPNSPLHF; cdr3_nt: TGCAGTGCTGGCCGGGGCCCTAATTCACCCCTCCACTTT
clone_size: many; j_call: TRBJ1-5; d_call: TRBD1; v_call: TRBV16; cdr3_aa: CASSQYNYRGISNQPQHF; cdr3_nt: TGTGCCAGCAGCCAATATAACTACAGGGGTATAAGCAATCAGCCCCAGCATTTT
clone_size: .; j_call: TRBJ2-3; d_call: .; v_call: TRBV7-9; cdr3_aa: CASSLFSRMGRDTDTQYF; cdr3_nt: TGTGCCAGCAGCTTATTCTCTAGGATGGGCCGGGACACAGATACGCAGTATTTT
clone_size: few; j_call: TRBJ2-3; d_call: TRBD1; v_call: TRBV6-5; cdr3_aa: CASSYQGDPRSFTDTQYF; cdr3_nt: TGTGCCAGCAGTTACCAGGGGGATCCCAGGTCCTTCACAGATACGCAGTATTTT
clone_size: .; j_call: TRBJ2-7; d_call: TRBD2; v_call: TRBV20-1; cdr3_aa: CSGVSLGTINLYNEQYF; cdr3_nt: TGCAGTGGAGTCAGCCTAGGGACTATTAATTTGTACAATGAGCAGTACTTC
clone_size: .; j_call: TRBJ2-7; d_call: .; v_call: TRBV25-1; cdr3_aa: CASSEGWGQYF; cdr3_nt: TGTGCCAGCAGCGAGGGGTGGGGACAGTACTTC
clone_size: few; j_call: TRBJ2-7; d_call: .; v_call: TRBV12-3/TRBV12-4; cdr3_aa: CASSIGQNPPYEQYF; cdr3_nt: TGTGCCAGCAGTATCGGACAGAACCCTCCCTACGAGCAGTACTTC
clone_size: .; j_call: TRBJ1-6; d_call: .; v_call: TRBV5-6; cdr3_aa: CANSLLQVINSPLHF; cdr3_nt: TGTGCCAACAGCTTACTACAGGTGATCAATTCACCCCTCCACTTT
clone_size: .; j_call: TRBJ2-3; d_call: .; v_call: TRBV7-2; cdr3_aa: CASSLRLRPSDTQYF; cdr3_nt: TGTGCCAGCAGCTTAAGACTAAGGCCCTCAGATACGCAGTATTTT
clone_size: few; j_call: TRBJ1-2; d_call: .; v_call: TRBV28; cdr3_aa: CASSSQLRIHYGYTF; cdr3_nt: TGTGCCAGCAGTTCCCAACTACGAATACACTATGGCTACACCTTC
clone_size: few; j_call: TRBJ2-3; d_call: .; v_call: TRBV27; cdr3_aa: CASTLYRAAGTDTQYF; cdr3_nt: TGTGCCAGCACACTCTACAGGGCTGCGGGAACAGATACGCAGTATTTT
clone_size: .; j_call: TRBJ2-1; d_call: .; v_call: TRBV20-1; cdr3_aa: CSARERDCEQFF; cdr3_nt: TGCAGTGCTAGAGAGCGGGACTGTGAGCAGTTCTTC
clone_size: .; j_call: TRBJ2-3; d_call: TRBD2; v_call: TRBV11-1; cdr3_aa: CASSTGTRGTDTQYF; cdr3_nt: TGTGCCAGCAGTACCGGGACTAGAGGTACAGATACGCAGTATTTT
clone_size: .; j_call: TRBJ2-5; d_call: .; v_call: TRBV7-2; cdr3_aa: CASSLEGPASPQLETQYF; cdr3_nt: TGTGCCAGCAGCTTAGAGGGCCCAGCCTCCCCTCAGTTGGAGACCCAGTACTTC
clone_size: few; j_call: TRBJ2-3; d_call: TRBD2; v_call: TRBV28; cdr3_aa: CASSAADGTSGRTDTQYF; cdr3_nt: TGTGCCAGCAGTGCCGCCGACGGAACTAGCGGGAGAACAGATACGCAGTATTTT